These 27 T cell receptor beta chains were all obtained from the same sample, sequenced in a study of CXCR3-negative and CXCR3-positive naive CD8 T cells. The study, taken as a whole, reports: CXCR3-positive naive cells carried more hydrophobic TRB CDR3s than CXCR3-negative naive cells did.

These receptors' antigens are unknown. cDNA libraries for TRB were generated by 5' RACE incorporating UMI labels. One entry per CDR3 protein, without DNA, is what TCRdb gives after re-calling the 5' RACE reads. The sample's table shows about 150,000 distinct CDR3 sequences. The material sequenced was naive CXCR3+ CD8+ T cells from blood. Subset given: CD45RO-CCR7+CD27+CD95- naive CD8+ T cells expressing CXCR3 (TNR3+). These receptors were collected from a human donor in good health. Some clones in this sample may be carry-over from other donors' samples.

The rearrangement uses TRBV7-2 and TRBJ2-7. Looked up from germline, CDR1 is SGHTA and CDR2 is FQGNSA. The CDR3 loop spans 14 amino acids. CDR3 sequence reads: CASRETGTTYEQYF.

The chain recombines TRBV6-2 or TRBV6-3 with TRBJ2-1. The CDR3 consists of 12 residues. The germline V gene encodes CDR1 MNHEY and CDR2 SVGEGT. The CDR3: CASTSTYEEQFF.

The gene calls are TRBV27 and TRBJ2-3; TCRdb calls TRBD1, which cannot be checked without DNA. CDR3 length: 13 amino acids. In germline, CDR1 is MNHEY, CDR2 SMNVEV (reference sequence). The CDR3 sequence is CASWPGAADTQYF.

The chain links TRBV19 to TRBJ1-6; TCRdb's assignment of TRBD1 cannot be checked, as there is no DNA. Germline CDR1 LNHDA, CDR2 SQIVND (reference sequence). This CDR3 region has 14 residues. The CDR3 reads CASSWGEGNSPLHF.

The CDR3 sequence: CASSASWGSYEQYF. The V gene is TRBV9, the J gene TRBJ2-7. The CDR3 totals 14 residues. Germline V gene sequence: CDR1 SGDLS, CDR2 YYNGEE.

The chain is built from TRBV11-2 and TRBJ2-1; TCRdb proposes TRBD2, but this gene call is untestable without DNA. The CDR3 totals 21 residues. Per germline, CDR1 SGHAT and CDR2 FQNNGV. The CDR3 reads CASSRPDWTSGSPATYNEQFF.

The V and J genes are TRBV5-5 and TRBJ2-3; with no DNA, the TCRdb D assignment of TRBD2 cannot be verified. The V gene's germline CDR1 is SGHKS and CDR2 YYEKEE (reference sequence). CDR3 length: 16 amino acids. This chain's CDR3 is CASSLTRLATTDTQYF. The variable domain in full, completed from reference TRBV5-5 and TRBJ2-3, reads DAGVTQSPTHLIKTRGQQVTLRCSPISGHKSVSWYQQVLGQGPQFIFQYYEKEERGRGNFPDRFSARQFPNYSSELNVNALLLGDSALYLCASSLTRLATTDTQYFGPGTRLTVL.

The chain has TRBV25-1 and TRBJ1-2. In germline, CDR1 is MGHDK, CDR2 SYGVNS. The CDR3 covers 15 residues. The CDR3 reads CASSGPIRGDYGYTF.

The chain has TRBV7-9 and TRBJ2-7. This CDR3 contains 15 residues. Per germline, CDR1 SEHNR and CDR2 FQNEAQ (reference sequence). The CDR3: CASSLAYEYSYEQYF. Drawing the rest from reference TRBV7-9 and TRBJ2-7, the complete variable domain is DTGVSQNPRHKITKRGQNVTFRCDPISEHNRLYWYRQTLGQGPEFLTYFQNEAQLEKSRLLSDRFSAERPKGSFSTLEIQRTEQGDSAMYLCASSLAYEYSYEQYFGPGTRLTVT.

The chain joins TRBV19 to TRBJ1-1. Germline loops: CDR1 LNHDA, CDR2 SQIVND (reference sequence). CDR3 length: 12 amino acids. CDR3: CASRVDGTEAFF.

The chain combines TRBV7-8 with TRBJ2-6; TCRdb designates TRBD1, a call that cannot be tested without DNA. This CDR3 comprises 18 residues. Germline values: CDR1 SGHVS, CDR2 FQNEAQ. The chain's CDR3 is CASSLEAGYLSGANVLTF.

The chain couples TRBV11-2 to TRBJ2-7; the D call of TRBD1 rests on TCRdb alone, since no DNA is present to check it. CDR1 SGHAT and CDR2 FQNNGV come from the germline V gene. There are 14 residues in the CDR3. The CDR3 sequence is CASSFTGTAYEQSF.

The CDR3: CAISDRGHFDTEAFF. The rearrangement uses TRBV10-3 and TRBJ1-1; there is no DNA to check the TCRdb D call of TRBD1. This CDR3 contains 15 residues. CDR1 and CDR2 (germline): ENHRY, SYGVKD.

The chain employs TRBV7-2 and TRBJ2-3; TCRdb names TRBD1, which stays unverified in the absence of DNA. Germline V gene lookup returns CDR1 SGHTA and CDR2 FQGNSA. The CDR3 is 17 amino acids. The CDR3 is CASSLDTDGGATDTQYF.

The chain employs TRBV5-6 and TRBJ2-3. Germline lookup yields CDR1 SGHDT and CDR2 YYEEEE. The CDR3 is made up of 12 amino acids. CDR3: CASSLGPNTQYF.

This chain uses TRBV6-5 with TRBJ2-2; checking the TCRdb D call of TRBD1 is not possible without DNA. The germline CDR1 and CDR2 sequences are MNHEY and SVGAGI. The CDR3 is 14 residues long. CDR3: CASSPHRDTGELFF.

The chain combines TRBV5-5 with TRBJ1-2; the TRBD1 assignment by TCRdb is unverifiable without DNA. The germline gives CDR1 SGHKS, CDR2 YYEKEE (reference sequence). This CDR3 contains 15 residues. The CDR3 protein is CASSFLQGADYGYTF.

Here the CDR3 reads CASSLSIGGPYEQYF. The chain links TRBV3-1 to TRBJ2-7. Per the germline V gene, CDR1 is LGHDT and CDR2 is YNNKEL (reference sequence). The CDR3 is 15 residues long.

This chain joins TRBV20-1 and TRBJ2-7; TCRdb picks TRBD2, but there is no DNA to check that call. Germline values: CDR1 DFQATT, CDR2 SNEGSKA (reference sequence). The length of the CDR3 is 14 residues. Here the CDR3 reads CSARQGTGPYEQYF.

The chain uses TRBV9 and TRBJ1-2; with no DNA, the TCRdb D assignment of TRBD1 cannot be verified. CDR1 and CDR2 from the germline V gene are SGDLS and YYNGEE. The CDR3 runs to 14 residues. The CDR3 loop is CASSAVTGDYGYTF.

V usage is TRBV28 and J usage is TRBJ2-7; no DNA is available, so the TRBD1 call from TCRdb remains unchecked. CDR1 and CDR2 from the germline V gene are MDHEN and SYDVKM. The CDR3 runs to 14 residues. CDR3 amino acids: CASSFDRADYEQYF.

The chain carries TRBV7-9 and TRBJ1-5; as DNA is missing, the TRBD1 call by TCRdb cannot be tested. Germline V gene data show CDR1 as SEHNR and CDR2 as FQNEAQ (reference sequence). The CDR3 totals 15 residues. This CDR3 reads CASSVSWDSNQPQHF.

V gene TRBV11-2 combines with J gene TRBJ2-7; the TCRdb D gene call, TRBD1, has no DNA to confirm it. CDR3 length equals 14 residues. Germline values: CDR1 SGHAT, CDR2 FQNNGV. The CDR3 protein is CASSLSGGGGEQYF. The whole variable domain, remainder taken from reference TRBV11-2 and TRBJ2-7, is EAGVAQSPRYKIIEKRQSVAFWCNPISGHATLYWYQQILGQGPKLLIQFQNNGVVDDSQLPKDRFSAERLKGVDSTLKIQPAKLEDSAVYLCASSLSGGGGEQYFGPGTRLTVT.

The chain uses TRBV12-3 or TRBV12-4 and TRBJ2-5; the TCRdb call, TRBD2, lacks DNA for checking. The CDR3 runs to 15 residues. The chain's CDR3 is CASSSFGVAGETQYF.

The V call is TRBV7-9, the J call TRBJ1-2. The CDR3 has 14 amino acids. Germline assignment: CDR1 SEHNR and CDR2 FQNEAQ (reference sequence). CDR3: CASSTAGRDHGYTF.

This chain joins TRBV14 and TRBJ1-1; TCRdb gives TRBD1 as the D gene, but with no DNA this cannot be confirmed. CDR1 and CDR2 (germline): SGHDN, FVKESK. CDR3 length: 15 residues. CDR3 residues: CASSQLIDGGTEAFF. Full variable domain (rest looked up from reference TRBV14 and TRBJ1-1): EAGVTQFPSHSVIEKGQTVTLRCDPISGHDNLYWYRRVMGKEIKFLLHFVKESKQDESGMPNNRFLAERTGGTYSTLKVQPAELEDSGVYFCASSQLIDGGTEAFFGQGTRLTVV.

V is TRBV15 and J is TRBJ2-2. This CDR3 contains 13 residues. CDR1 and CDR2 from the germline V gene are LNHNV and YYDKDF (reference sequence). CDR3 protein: CATSRATSGELFF. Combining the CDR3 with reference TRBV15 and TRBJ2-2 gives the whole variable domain DAMVIQNPRYQVTQFGKPVTLSCSQTLNHNVMYWYQQKSSQAPKLLFHYYDKDFNNEADTPDNFQSRRPNTSFCFLDIRSPGLGDTAMYLCATSRATSGELFFGEGSRLTVL.